The present TCR beta chain was sequenced within a study of vaccination and CD4 T cells after COVID-19. Study information: Nasal swab PCR had shown SARS-CoV-2 positivity in the convalescent patients (fewer than 10 mild cases, one severe case). Those taking part got two shots of either the BNT162b2 or the mRNA-1273 vaccine. Overlapping spike peptides served as the stimulus for the cells. These peptides came from SARS-CoV-2 and from the common cold coronaviruses HCoV-NL63, HCoV-OC43 and HCoV-229E.

Cultured CD4+ T cell DNA underwent sequencing with the Oncomine TCR Beta short-read assay. TCRdb called the PCR reads again in MiXCR, with one record for every CDR3 protein. Altogether about 14,000 distinct CDR3 sequences are present, 55% to 80% being singletons, with the ten largest covering 6.2%. Stated treatment: approximately nine-day PBMC culture with coronavirus spike peptide pools or control peptides (ViraFEST assay). PBMCs were cultured at a few million per well with approximately 9.8 IU/ml IL-2 and 8.5 to 10 ug/ml peptide pools. Points on this clonotype: Antigen unknown.

The sequence derives from a human donor who had recovered from COVID-19. Sequencing used CD4+ T cells from blood, cultured in vitro.

CDR3 sequence reads: CASRPLYREFWNTEAFF. DNA for the CDR3: TGTGCCAGCAGACCTCTTTACAGGGAGTTTTGGAACACTGAAGCTTTCTTT. V gene TRBV7-9 combines with J gene TRBJ1-1, with D possibly matching TRBD1 (6 bases). V was trimmed by 6 bases and J by 1 base, leaving 21 bases between them. This CDR3 has 17 residues. CDR1 and CDR2 (germline): SEHNR, FQNEAQ (reference sequence).